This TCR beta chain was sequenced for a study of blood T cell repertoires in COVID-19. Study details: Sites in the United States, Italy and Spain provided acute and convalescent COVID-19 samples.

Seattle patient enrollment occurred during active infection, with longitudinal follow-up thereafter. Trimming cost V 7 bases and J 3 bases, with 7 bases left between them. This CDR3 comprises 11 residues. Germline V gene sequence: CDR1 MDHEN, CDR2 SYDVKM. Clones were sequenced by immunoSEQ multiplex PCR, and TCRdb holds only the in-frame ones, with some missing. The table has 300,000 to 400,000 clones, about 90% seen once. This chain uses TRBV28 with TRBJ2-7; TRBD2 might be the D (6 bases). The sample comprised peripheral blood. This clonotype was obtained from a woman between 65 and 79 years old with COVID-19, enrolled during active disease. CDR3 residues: CASMGGYEQYF. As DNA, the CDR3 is TGTGCCAGCATGGGGGGCTACGAGCAGTACTTC.